A single sample gave rise to the 28 T cell receptor beta chains below, sequenced in a study of identical twins. A single record per CDR3 protein comes from TCRdb applying MiXCR to the 5' RACE reads. Among around 690,000 distinct CDR3 sequences listed, approximately 22% were seen once. The data also belong to a second study, concerning T cells expressing NK-cell markers.

Sample: PBMCs. The source of these receptors is a young woman in good health.

This clonotype was recorded a few times. The chain has TRBV6-5 and TRBJ2-1; no reliable D call. Germline CDR1 is MNHEY and CDR2 is SVGAGI. This CDR3 comprises 12 residues. Trimming pared 2 bases from V and 6 bases from J, leaving 5 bases between. The CDR3 nucleotides are TGTGCCAGCAGTTACCCCTCCAATGAGCAGTTCTTC. Protein product: CASSYPSNEQFF.

The chain uses TRBV12-3 or TRBV12-4 and TRBJ1-2; no reliable D call. V was trimmed by 6 bases and J by 0 bases, leaving 8 bases between them. The CDR3 loop spans 13 amino acids. The CDR3 sequence: CASRTTANYGYTF. The CDR3 nucleotides read TGTGCCAGCAGGACTACAGCTAACTATGGCTACACCTTC.

V and J are TRBV11-2 and TRBJ2-4; D not certain. Between the trimmed V and J ends, which lost 3 bases and 5 bases, there was a span of 8 bases. Germline loops: CDR1 SGHAT, CDR2 FQNNGV. CDR3 length equals 13 residues. CDR3 amino acids: CASSFDLQNIQYF. The CDR3 nucleotides are TGTGCCAGCAGCTTTGACCTCCAAAACATTCAGTACTTC.

The V and J genes are TRBV12-3 or TRBV12-4 and TRBJ2-3; D perhaps matches TRBD1 (7 bases). This CDR3 has 15 residues. The germline V and J ends were trimmed by 2 bases and 4 bases, with 13 bases remaining between them. The CDR3 DNA reads as TGTGCCAGCAGTTTACGGGGGACAGTTCCAGATACGCAGTATTTT. Its protein is CASSLRGTVPDTQYF.

This clonotype has more than one count but fewer than ten. The chain uses TRBV3-1 and TRBJ2-1; maybe TRBD2 (5 bases). The V end was cut by 1 base, the J end by 11 bases, with 9 bases between. In germline, CDR1 is LGHDT, CDR2 YNNKEL (reference sequence). The CDR3 has 12 amino acids. The CDR3 protein is CASSQVLGQQFF. The CDR3 DNA is TGTGCCAGCAGCCAAGTACTAGGCCAGCAGTTCTTC.

This clonotype has ten or more counts. The rearrangement uses TRBV6-5 and TRBJ2-1, with 8 bases lining up with TRBD2. V was pared by 6 bases and J by 10 bases, with 2 bases of the junction left unmatched. This CDR3 contains 11 residues. CDR1 and CDR2 (germline): MNHEY, SVGAGI. CDR3 sequence: CASSGGGEQFF. CDR3 DNA sequence: TGTGCCAGCAGCGGGGGGGGGGAGCAGTTCTTC.

The chain uses TRBV9 and TRBJ1-1; possibly TRBD1 for D (6 bases). The germline CDR1 and CDR2 sequences are SGDLS and YYNGEE. The CDR3 runs 17 residues. V lost 0 bases and J lost 1, with 16 bases in between. CDR3 region: CASSVDPGDLWNTEAFF. CDR3 nucleotides: TGTGCCAGCAGCGTAGATCCAGGGGATTTATGGAACACTGAAGCTTTCTTT. Combining the CDR3 with reference TRBV9 and TRBJ1-1 gives the whole variable domain DSGVTQTPKHLITATGQRVTLRCSPRSGDLSVYWYQQSLDQGLQFLIQYYNGEERAKGNILERFSAQQFPDLHSELNLSSLELGDSALYFCASSVDPGDLWNTEAFFGQGTRLTVV.

The J gene is TRBJ1-1, the V gene TRBV10-2; 8 nucleotides agree with TRBD1. Germline V gene sequence: CDR1 WSHSY, CDR2 SAAADI. The CDR3 has 13 amino acids. V was clipped by 6 bases and J by 6 bases; unmatched bases: 6. The CDR3 DNA follows: TGCGCCAGCAGAGGACAGGGTCTGGCTGAAGCTTTCTTT. This encodes CASRGQGLAEAFF.

This clonotype showed up just a few times. The gene calls are TRBV12-3 or TRBV12-4 and TRBJ1-2; unclear D gene. This CDR3 has 13 residues. V lost 3 bases and J lost 8, with 13 bases in between. The CDR3 DNA is TGTGCCAGCAGTTTTGGGCCTACTAGAGGCTACACCTTC. The encoded protein is CASSFGPTRGYTF.

This chain joins TRBV20-1 and TRBJ2-1, with D perhaps matching TRBD1 (6 bases). The CDR3 is 16 residues long. Germline CDR1 is DFQATT and CDR2 is SNEGSKA (reference sequence). Deletions cut 3 bases from V and 0 bases from J, with 15 bases between. This CDR3 is CSARVVLGASYNEQFF. The CDR3 DNA reads as TGCAGTGCTAGGGTTGTGCTGGGGGCCTCCTACAATGAGCAGTTCTTC.

The chain employs TRBV30 and TRBJ2-5; D is tentatively TRBD1 or TRBD2 (7 bases each). The CDR3 covers 13 residues. The germline V and J ends were trimmed by 4 bases and 5 bases, with 14 bases remaining between them. Germline CDR1 reads GTSNPN; CDR2 reads SVGIG (reference sequence). This CDR3 reads CAWKNRGGETQYF. The CDR3, as DNA: TGTGCCTGGAAAAACAGGGGAGGGGAGACCCAGTACTTC.

The CDR3 spells CASSYWLVTNTGELFF. The CDR3 region has the DNA TGTGCCAGCAGTTACTGGCTGGTAACGAACACCGGGGAGCTGTTTTTT. This sequence joins TRBV6-5 and TRBJ2-2; no clear D. This CDR3 spans 16 amino acids. The germline V and J ends were trimmed by 1 base and 0 bases, with 9 bases remaining between them. The germline gives CDR1 MNHEY, CDR2 SVGAGI.

This clonotype was recorded many times. The rearrangement joins TRBV27 to TRBJ1-1, with 7 bases that match TRBD1. Germline assignment: CDR1 MNHEY and CDR2 SMNVEV (reference sequence). The trim removed 7 bases at V and 2 bases at J, leaving 7 bases unmatched. CDR3 length: 14 amino acids. CDR3 amino acids: CASNRQGPNTEAFF. CDR3 DNA sequence: TGTGCCAGCAACCGACAGGGCCCCAACACTGAAGCTTTCTTT.

The chain combines TRBV3-1 with TRBJ2-3; TRBD2 matches at 10 bases. Germline loops: CDR1 LGHDT, CDR2 YNNKEL (reference sequence). The junction had 7 bases not matched to a gene; V was cut back by 4 bases and J by 9 bases. The CDR3 loop spans 14 amino acids. CDR3 loop: CASSPQAGGSTQYF. The CDR3, as DNA: TGTGCCAGCAGCCCCCAAGCGGGGGGGTCGACGCAGTATTTT.

The chain recombines TRBV7-2 with TRBJ2-7; 8 bases match TRBD2. With 3 bases clipped from V and 5 bases from J, the junction kept 6 bases outside the gene matches. From germline, CDR1 is SGHTA and CDR2 FQGNSA. The CDR3 consists of 14 residues. CDR3 sequence: CASSFREGPHEQYF. The DNA for the CDR3 is TGTGCCAGCAGCTTCCGGGAGGGCCCACACGAGCAGTACTTC.

J is TRBJ2-1 and V is TRBV12-3 or TRBV12-4, with 7 positions matching TRBD2. Trimming cost V 6 bases and J 9 bases; bases outside gene matches: 11. The CDR3 spans 14 residues. CDR3 DNA: TGTGCCAGCAGCCCTGGGGGGGGAGGGCCTGAGCAGTTCTTC. Its translation: CASSPGGGGPEQFF.

In this sample, this clonotype turned up a few times. The chain employs TRBV6-5 and TRBJ2-5, with D possibly matching TRBD2 (6 bases). Trimming cost V 2 bases and J 3 bases, with 13 bases left between them. CDR1 is MNHEY and CDR2 is SVGAGI in the germline V gene. The CDR3 extends over 15 amino acids. CDR3 coding DNA: TGTGCCAGCAGTTACGGCACAGGAGGGGAAGAGACCCAGTACTTC. This translates into CASSYGTGGEETQYF.

A few counts support this clonotype. The chain joins TRBV6-1 to TRBJ2-7; possible D gene TRBD1, 6 bases. The CDR3 is 14 amino acids. Germline CDR1 MNHNS, CDR2 SASEGT. The V and J ends lost 5 bases and 2 bases respectively, with 13 bases between them. Written as DNA, the CDR3 is TGTGCCAGCAGTACGGCCGGACAGACCTACGAGCAGTACTTC. It specifies CASSTAGQTYEQYF.

The gene calls are TRBV5-1 and TRBJ2-1; D is undetermined. Trimming cost V 0 bases and J 5 bases, with 12 bases left between them. Germline CDR1 is SGHRS and CDR2 is YFSETQ. The CDR3 is 15 residues long. The CDR3 reads CASSLVATQDNEQFF. CDR3 sequence (DNA): TGCGCCAGCAGCTTGGTGGCCACGCAAGACAATGAGCAGTTCTTC.

The chain combines TRBV20-1 with TRBJ2-3, with 11 bases fitting TRBD2. Germline lookup yields CDR1 DFQATT and CDR2 SNEGSKA (reference sequence). V was clipped by 4 bases and J by 2 bases; unmatched bases: 5. CDR3 size: 15 residues. The CDR3 spells CSATLAGGNTDTQYF. In DNA, the CDR3 is TGCAGTGCTACCTTAGCGGGAGGGAACACAGATACGCAGTATTTT.

The gene calls are TRBV18 and TRBJ2-6, with D unclear. The CDR3 totals 16 residues. V dropped 6 bases and J dropped 1 base, with 13 bases sitting between them. CDR1 and CDR2 from the germline V gene are KGHSH and LQKENI. The CDR3 sequence is CASSALLVSGANVLTF. The CDR3 nucleotides read TGTGCCAGCTCCGCGTTGCTCGTTTCTGGGGCCAACGTCCTGACTTTC.

The chain uses TRBV10-3 and TRBJ2-3; TRBD1 aligns across 9 bases. CDR1 and CDR2 (germline): ENHRY, SYGVKD. The CDR3 totals 11 residues. V dropped 11 bases and J dropped 8; count of bases not matched to a gene: 5. The CDR3 DNA is TGTGCCGCGGACAGGGGCGGTACGCAGTATTTT. Translating it yields CAADRGGTQYF.

The table lists this clonotype with a few counts. This chain uses TRBV11-2 with TRBJ2-1, with 11 bases lining up with TRBD2. CDR3 length: 13 residues. Germline values: CDR1 SGHAT, CDR2 FQNNGV. Trimming at V came to 8 bases and at J to 9 bases, leaving 6 bases not matched to a gene. The CDR3 sequence: CASGTSGLIEQFF. The CDR3 DNA follows: TGTGCCAGCGGGACTAGCGGACTGATTGAGCAGTTCTTC.

This clonotype was counted many times. This rearrangement joins TRBV5-1 to TRBJ1-1; the D gene is possibly TRBD1 (5 bases). CDR3 length equals 15 residues. The V end lost 1 base, the J end lost 0 bases, and 10 bases lay between the germline ends. Germline values: CDR1 SGHRS, CDR2 YFSETQ. The CDR3 DNA is TGCGCCAGCAGCTTGTTCCAGGGTTTGAACACTGAAGCTTTCTTT. This encodes CASSLFQGLNTEAFF. The whole variable domain, filled in from reference TRBV5-1 and TRBJ1-1, reads KAGVTQTPRYLIKTRGQQVTLSCSPISGHRSVSWYQQTPGQGLQFLFEYFSETQRNKGNFPGRFSGRQFSNSRSEMNVSTLELGDSALYLCASSLFQGLNTEAFFGQGTRLTVV.

In this sample, this clonotype turned up many times. The gene calls are TRBV12-3 or TRBV12-4 and TRBJ2-2; tentative D call: TRBD1 (6 bases). Trimming shortened V by 10 bases and J by 1 base, and 13 bases separated the two germline ends. The CDR3 sequence is 14 residues long. CDR3 sequence: CATRVTGNTGELFF. Written as DNA, the CDR3 is TGTGCCACCCGAGTGACAGGGAACACCGGGGAGCTGTTTTTT.

This clonotype was counted between two and nine times. The gene calls are TRBV20-1 and TRBJ2-7; D remains ambiguous. The CDR3 is 16 residues long. V was clipped by 0 bases and J by 4 bases, with 19 bases between them. Germline CDR1 and CDR2: DFQATT and SNEGSKA (reference sequence). The CDR3 protein is CSARDHSAAFVYEQYF. Written as DNA, the CDR3 is TGCAGTGCTAGAGATCATTCGGCCGCATTCGTGTACGAGCAGTACTTC.

The chain carries TRBV15 and TRBJ1-5; D is unresolved. V was clipped by 0 bases and J by 5 bases, with 11 bases between them. The CDR3 is 15 residues long. CDR1 and CDR2 from the germline V gene are LNHNV and YYDKDF (reference sequence). This chain's CDR3 is CATSRDEWEDQPQHF. As DNA, the CDR3 is TGTGCCACCAGCAGAGATGAATGGGAGGATCAGCCCCAGCATTTT.

This clonotype was seen many times. V gene TRBV20-1 combines with J gene TRBJ2-5; D remains unclear. CDR3 length: 14 amino acids. Germline V CDR1 and CDR2: DFQATT, SNEGSKA (reference sequence). Deletions cut 2 bases from V and 5 bases from J, with 15 bases between. The CDR3 here is CSARRVASWETQYF. The CDR3 nucleotides read TGCAGTGCTAGAAGGGTCGCTTCCTGGGAGACCCAGTACTTC.